Presented here are 30 T cell receptor beta chains from one specimen sequenced in a study of Graves' ophthalmopathy and Graves' hyperthyroidism. Amplification targeted the TCR beta CDR3 regions, with RNA transcripts as the source material. Second-round multiplex PCR followed a first-round RT-PCR using HTBI primers. TCRdb re-analysed the multiplex PCR reads in MiXCR, keeping a single row per CDR3 protein. The repertoire consists of just over 600,000 distinct CDR3 sequences, with about a fifth occurring once and the leading ten covering more than 5.5%. Sequencing was carried out using peripheral blood. The origin of the receptors is a woman aged 18 to 35 with stable Graves' hyperthyroidism. Some clones in this sample may be carry-over from other donors' samples.

On this clonotype itself: The final CDR3 position lacks the conserved phenylalanine or tryptophan, pointing to a likely read error. The limits of the CDR3 on the DNA are not certain, so only TCRdb's listed CDR3 is given. This rearrangement joins TRBV6-2 or TRBV6-3 to TRBJ1-5; the table's D call of TRBD1 was not tested on the DNA. The germline V gene encodes CDR1 MNHEY and CDR2 SVGEGT. The CDR3 is 17 amino acids in total, end residues counted. Here the CDR3 reads CASSYLGQGAGNQPQQY.

In this sample, this clonotype turned up a few times. This chain uses TRBV30 with TRBJ2-7; D is undetermined. Trimming removed 8 bases at V and 3 bases at J, with 17 bases between. Germline values: CDR1 GTSNPN, CDR2 SVGIG (reference sequence). This CDR3 has 13 amino acids. In DNA form, the CDR3 reads TGTGCCACAAGTGAGGACCCTTACTACGAGCAGTACTTC. Its protein product is CATSEDPYYEQYF.

This clonotype was recorded many times. This chain links TRBV12-3 or TRBV12-4 with TRBJ1-6; D might be TRBD1 (5 bases). Trimming removed 3 bases from V and 13 bases from J, with 13 bases in between. The CDR3 spans 13 residues. The CDR3 region is CASSFSTGLPLHF. The CDR3 bases are TGTGCCAGCAGTTTTTCTACGGGGCTCCCCCTCCACTTT.

This clonotype was detected many times. The genes are TRBV2 and TRBJ2-7; 9 bases align to TRBD2. Losses at the gene ends were 10 bases for V and 5 bases for J; bases not matched to a gene: 9. The CDR3 spans 13 residues. Germline CDR1 SNHLY, CDR2 FYNNEI. CDR3 in DNA: TGTGCCACCCATAGCGGGAGTATTGACGAGCAGTACTTC. Amino acids: CATHSGSIDEQYF.

V gene TRBV27 combines with J gene TRBJ2-7; 9 bases match TRBD2. Germline assignment: CDR1 MNHEY and CDR2 SMNVEV (reference sequence). Trimming removed 1 base from V and 3 bases from J; junction bases left unmatched: 10. CDR3 length: 17 residues. The CDR3 DNA reads TGTGCCAGCAGTTTATTAGTCAGGGGACTAGCTCACTACGAGCAGTACTTC. It is translated as CASSLLVRGLAHYEQYF.

This clonotype was seen a handful of times. The chain couples TRBV10-3 to TRBJ2-5; 10 nucleotides agree with TRBD2. Germline loops: CDR1 ENHRY, CDR2 SYGVKD. This CDR3 spans 15 amino acids. Unmatched junction bases numbered 13, after V lost 10 bases and J lost 5 bases. The CDR3 loop is CATSLGLAGVETQYF. The CDR3, as DNA: TGTGCCACGTCGTTGGGGCTAGCGGGAGTCGAGACCCAGTACTTC.

The chain links TRBV20-1 to TRBJ2-7; the match to TRBD2 covers 13 bases. CDR1 and CDR2 (germline): DFQATT, SNEGSKA (reference sequence). The V and J ends lost 3 bases and 4 bases, in that order; junction bases with no gene match: 6. CDR3 size: 15 residues. The CDR3 loop is CSARGGTSGKYEQYF. In DNA form, the CDR3 reads TGCAGTGCTAGGGGCGGGACTAGCGGGAAGTACGAGCAGTACTTC.

This clonotype was seen just once. One base away lies a much larger clone, so this may be a sequencing read error. The J gene is TRBJ1-3, the V gene TRBV9; D gene ambiguous. Germline CDR1 and CDR2: SGDLS and YYNGEE. The CDR3 length is 16 residues. This CDR3 reads CASSVQPLQSGNTICF. The CDR3 nucleotides read TGTGCCAGCAGCGTACAGCCACTCCAATCTGGAAACACCATATGTTTT.

This clonotype was seen repeatedly, ten times or more. The chain links TRBV6-5 to TRBJ2-7; 7 nucleotides align to TRBD2. CDR1 and CDR2 (germline): MNHEY, SVGAGI. V lost 8 bases to trimming and J lost 4 bases; unmatched junction nucleotides: 5. The CDR3 runs to 12 residues. CDR3 region: CASPSSGYEQYF. DNA of the CDR3: TGTGCCAGCCCGTCTAGCGGATACGAGCAGTACTTC.

This clonotype was counted many times. The J gene is TRBJ1-5, the V gene TRBV30; TRBD1 is a possible D gene (5 bases). Germline V gene sequence: CDR1 GTSNPN, CDR2 SVGIG (reference sequence). V lost 3 bases and J 2 bases, leaving 14 bases between the germline ends. The CDR3 length is 15 residues. In nucleotides, the CDR3 is TGTGCCTGGAGCGAACCGGGACGAGGCAATCAGCCCCAGCATTTT. It codes for CAWSEPGRGNQPQHF.

A few counts support this clonotype. The chain uses TRBV9 and TRBJ1-1, with a possible D match to TRBD1 (5 bases). The CDR3 consists of 14 residues. Germline loops: CDR1 SGDLS, CDR2 YYNGEE. Trimming took off 0 bases at V and 4 bases at J, with 10 bases between the two ends. The CDR3 sequence: CASSVGGAVTEAFF. The CDR3 DNA sequence: TGTGCCAGCAGCGTAGGCGGGGCTGTCACTGAAGCTTTCTTT.

Remarks on this clonotype: A much more abundant neighbour one base away suggests this may be a read error. V and J are TRBV30 and TRBJ1-1; no clear D gene. The germline V gene has CDR1 GTSNPN and CDR2 SVGIG (reference sequence). The CDR3 has 11 residues. Trimming left V 2 bases short and J 6 bases short, with 7 bases between. The CDR3 DNA is TGTGCCTGGAGTACCGGCTCTGAAGCTTTCTTT. It translates to CAWSTGSEAFF. The entire variable domain, with the rest obtained from reference TRBV30 and TRBJ1-1, is as follows: SQTIHQWPATLVQPVGSPLSLECTVEGTSNPNLYWYRQAAGRGLQLLFYSVGIGQISSEVPQNLSASRPQDRQFILSSKKLLLSDSGFYLCAWSTGSEAFFGQGTRLTVV.

The rearrangement links TRBV7-3 to TRBJ2-7; the match to TRBD1 covers 8 bases. The CDR3 length is 14 residues. With 5 bases clipped from V and 3 bases from J, the junction kept 6 bases outside the gene matches. CDR1 and CDR2 from the germline V gene are SGHTA and FQGTGA. The CDR3 sequence: CASSISGQGYEQYF. Written as DNA, the CDR3 is TGTGCCAGCAGCATAAGCGGACAGGGCTACGAGCAGTACTTC.

As for this clonotype: An end of the junction does not agree with germline; a read error may underlie this. This chain links TRBV19 with TRBJ1-1; 8 bases line up with TRBD1. The CDR3 has 16 residues. CDR1 is LNHDA, CDR2 SQIVND, per germline (reference sequence). CDR3 DNA sequence: TGTGCCAGTAGTACCCGGACAGGGAACGGGAACACTGAAGCGGTCTTT. It yields the protein CASSTRTGNGNTEAVF.

The V and J genes are TRBV6-5 and TRBJ1-5; the D is unclear. Trimming stripped 4 bases from V and 4 bases from J, with 11 bases between. The CDR3 has 14 amino acids. Germline V gives CDR1 MNHEY, CDR2 SVGAGI. The CDR3 spells CASSSGSLNQPQHF. The CDR3 DNA is TGTGCCAGCAGTTCGGGCAGTTTAAATCAGCCCCAGCATTTT.

The chain employs TRBV6-1 and TRBJ1-1, with a weak D call TRBD1 (5 bases). The length of the CDR3 is 12 residues. Trimming removed 8 bases from V and 1 base from J, with 8 bases in between. CDR1 is MNHNS, CDR2 SASEGT, per germline. This CDR3 is CASLGGNTEAFF. In DNA, the CDR3 is TGTGCCAGCCTCGGGGGGAACACTGAAGCTTTCTTT.

V and J are TRBV6-1 and TRBJ1-1; 8 bases match TRBD1. Germline V gives CDR1 MNHNS, CDR2 SASEGT. The CDR3 contains 17 residues. Losses at the gene ends were 1 base for V and 1 base for J; bases not matched to a gene: 8. The CDR3 DNA follows: TGTGCCAGCAGTGAAGGGGCAGGGGGCGATAGGAACACTGAAGCTTTCTTT. It is translated as CASSEGAGGDRNTEAFF.

This clonotype was seen at least ten times. The genes are TRBV19 and TRBJ1-1; D may be TRBD1 (6 bases). This CDR3 contains 16 residues. The germline CDR1 and CDR2 sequences are LNHDA and SQIVND (reference sequence). V was clipped by 3 bases and J by 0 bases, with 14 bases between them. The CDR3 loop is CASSMDSSLMNTEAFF. The DNA for the CDR3 is TGTGCCAGTAGTATGGACAGCTCTCTCATGAACACTGAAGCTTTCTTT.

The chain links TRBV10-3 to TRBJ1-1; D possibly corresponds to TRBD1 (6 bases). The CDR3 consists of 14 residues. Germline V gene sequence: CDR1 ENHRY, CDR2 SYGVKD. V shed 7 bases and J shed 1 base, with 13 bases lying between them. In DNA, the CDR3 is TGTGCCATCAACAACAGGGAAAGGAACACTGAAGCTTTCTTT. This gives the protein CAINNRERNTEAFF.

This clonotype has only a few counts. The gene calls are TRBV18 and TRBJ1-2, with 7 positions matching TRBD1. The CDR3 totals 16 residues. The V gene's germline CDR1 is KGHSH and CDR2 LQKENI. J lost 2 bases, V lost 4 bases, and 10 bases had no gene match. CDR3 protein: CASSLTRDSLNYGYTF. The CDR3, as DNA: TGTGCCAGCTCACTCACCCGGGACAGCTTGAACTATGGCTACACCTTC.

This clonotype came up many times. The rearrangement uses TRBV5-5 and TRBJ1-5, with 7 bases identical to TRBD1. Germline V gene data show CDR1 as SGHKS and CDR2 as YYEKEE (reference sequence). Losses at the gene ends were 4 bases for V and 4 bases for J; bases not matched to a gene: 5. The CDR3 runs to 14 residues. Here the CDR3 DNA reads TGTGCCAGCAGCGCCGGGACAGATAATCAGCCCCAGCATTTT. Translated: CASSAGTDNQPQHF.

This clonotype was found many times. The V gene is TRBV12-3 or TRBV12-4, the J gene TRBJ1-3; the D gene is possibly TRBD1 (6 bases). Trimming left V 3 bases short and J 2 bases short, with 20 bases between. CDR3 length equals 18 residues. This chain's CDR3 is CASSLARRGLNAGNTIYF. DNA of the CDR3: TGTGCCAGCAGTTTGGCCCGGCGGGGGCTGAACGCTGGAAACACCATATATTTT.

J is TRBJ2-2 and V is TRBV7-8; 10 bases fit TRBD1. This CDR3 is 15 amino acids long. In germline, CDR1 is SGHVS, CDR2 FQNEAQ. The trim removed 7 bases at V and 5 bases at J, leaving 7 bases unmatched. CDR3 protein: CASIPGTGATGELFF. Here the CDR3 DNA reads TGTGCCAGCATCCCCGGGACAGGGGCTACCGGGGAGCTGTTTTTT.

This clonotype was counted at least ten times. This chain joins TRBV12-3 or TRBV12-4 and TRBJ2-4; TRBD1 agrees at 7 bases. CDR3 length: 13 amino acids. V gave up 8 bases and J gave up 6 bases; unmatched junction bases: 7. The DNA of the CDR3 is TGTGCCAGCGCTCGACAGGGCGGAAACATTCAGTACTTC. Its protein product is CASARQGGNIQYF.

This clonotype was seen ten or more times. This chain's CDR3 is CSARVASGQAGNGELFF. CDR3 DNA: TGCAGTGCTAGAGTAGCTTCGGGACAGGCGGGAAACGGGGAGCTGTTTTTT. J is TRBJ2-2 and V is TRBV20-1, with TRBD1 identical over 8 bases. Germline CDR1 reads DFQATT; CDR2 reads SNEGSKA (reference sequence). Trimming at V came to 1 base and at J to 7 bases, leaving 14 bases not matched to a gene. The CDR3 is 17 residues long.

The chain has TRBV2 and TRBJ1-5; TRBD1 aligns across 8 bases. The CDR3 has 15 residues. Unmatched junction bases numbered 8, after V lost 6 bases and J lost 4 bases. CDR1 is SNHLY and CDR2 is FYNNEI in the germline V gene. CDR3 coding DNA: TGTGCCAGCAGAGTCCACAGGGGGGGAAATCAGCCCCAGCATTTT. Residues: CASRVHRGGNQPQHF.

This clonotype was observed a few times. The chain has TRBV18 and TRBJ1-5; D is undetermined. Per the germline V gene, CDR1 is KGHSH and CDR2 is LQKENI. The CDR3 contains 13 residues. Trimming took 1 base from V and 6 from J, leaving 7 bases between them. The CDR3 sequence: CASSPLSSQPQHF. In nucleotides, the CDR3 is TGTGCCAGCTCACCACTGAGTTCTCAGCCCCAGCATTTT.

The DNA for the CDR3 is TGTGCCAGCAGCCACCTTAGGGGGGGGGCTGGAGAGACCCAGTACTTC. Amino acid sequence: CASSHLRGGAGETQYF. This chain uses TRBV14 with TRBJ2-5, with D possibly being TRBD2 (7 bases). The germline V gene encodes CDR1 SGHDN and CDR2 FVKESK. V gave up 3 bases and J gave up 4 bases, with 18 bases separating them. This CDR3 has 16 amino acids.

The sample holds many counts of this clonotype. The CDR3 loop reads CASSPRGPTYEQYF. The DNA for the CDR3 is TGTGCCAGCAGCCCGCGGGGGCCCACCTACGAGCAGTACTTC. The V call is TRBV6-5, the J call TRBJ2-7, with TRBD2 as a possible D gene (7 bases). The CDR3 runs to 14 residues. The germline V gene has CDR1 MNHEY and CDR2 SVGAGI. V shed 6 bases and J shed 2 bases, with 14 bases lying between them.

This clonotype turned up a few times. The rearrangement joins TRBV3-1 to TRBJ2-6; no clear D. CDR1 is LGHDT and CDR2 is YNNKEL in the germline V gene (reference sequence). The V end lost 7 bases, the J end lost 2 bases, and 6 bases lay between the germline ends. This CDR3 is 13 amino acids long. The CDR3 region has the DNA TGTGCCAGCAAAGGCGCTGGGGCCAACGTCCTGACTTTC. It is translated as CASKGAGANVLTF.